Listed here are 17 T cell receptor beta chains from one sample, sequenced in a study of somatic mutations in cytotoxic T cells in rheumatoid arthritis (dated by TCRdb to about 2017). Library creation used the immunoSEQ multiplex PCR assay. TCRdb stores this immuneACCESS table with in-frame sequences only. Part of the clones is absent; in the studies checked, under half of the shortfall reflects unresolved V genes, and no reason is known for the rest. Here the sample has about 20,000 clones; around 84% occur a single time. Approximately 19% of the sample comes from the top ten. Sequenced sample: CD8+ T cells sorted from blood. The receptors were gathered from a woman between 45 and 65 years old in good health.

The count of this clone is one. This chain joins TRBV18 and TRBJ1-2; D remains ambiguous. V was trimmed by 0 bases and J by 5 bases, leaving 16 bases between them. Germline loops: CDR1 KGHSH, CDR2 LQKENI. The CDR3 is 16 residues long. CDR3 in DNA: TGTGCCAGCTCACCACCTGGAATAGAGAGCCGGTATGGCTACACCTTC. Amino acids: CASSPPGIESRYGYTF.

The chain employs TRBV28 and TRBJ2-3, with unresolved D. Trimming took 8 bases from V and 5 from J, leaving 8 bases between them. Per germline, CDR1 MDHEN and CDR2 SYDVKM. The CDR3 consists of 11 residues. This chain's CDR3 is CASPLGDTQYF. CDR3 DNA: TGTGCCAGCCCGCTAGGAGATACGCAGTATTTT.

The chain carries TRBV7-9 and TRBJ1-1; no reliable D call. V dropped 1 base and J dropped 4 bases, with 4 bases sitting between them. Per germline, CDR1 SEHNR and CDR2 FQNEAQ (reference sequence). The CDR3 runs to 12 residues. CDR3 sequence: CASSLDVTEAFF. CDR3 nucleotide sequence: TGTGCCAGCAGCTTAGACGTCACTGAAGCTTTCTTT.

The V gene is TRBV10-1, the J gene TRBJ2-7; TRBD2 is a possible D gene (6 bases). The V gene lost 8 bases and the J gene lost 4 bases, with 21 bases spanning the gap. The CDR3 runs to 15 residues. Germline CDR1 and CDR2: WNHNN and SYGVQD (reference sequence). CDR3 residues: CASGGWGPTGYEQYV. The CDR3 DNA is TGCGCCAGCGGGGGGTGGGGTCCAACGGGTTACGAGCAGTACGTC.

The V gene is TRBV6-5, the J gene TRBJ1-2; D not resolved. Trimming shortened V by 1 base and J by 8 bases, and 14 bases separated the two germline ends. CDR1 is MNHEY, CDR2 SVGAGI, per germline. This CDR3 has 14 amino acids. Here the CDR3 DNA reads TGTGCCAGCAGTTACTTTGGGGAATTGGGAGGCTACACCTTC. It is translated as CASSYFGELGGYTF.

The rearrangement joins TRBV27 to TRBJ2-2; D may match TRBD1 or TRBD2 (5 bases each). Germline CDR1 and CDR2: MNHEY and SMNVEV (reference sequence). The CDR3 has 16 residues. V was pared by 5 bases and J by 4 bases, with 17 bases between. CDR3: CASSRAAGYGTGELFF. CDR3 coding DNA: TGTGCCAGCAGTCGAGCGGCAGGGTATGGCACCGGGGAGCTGTTTTTT.

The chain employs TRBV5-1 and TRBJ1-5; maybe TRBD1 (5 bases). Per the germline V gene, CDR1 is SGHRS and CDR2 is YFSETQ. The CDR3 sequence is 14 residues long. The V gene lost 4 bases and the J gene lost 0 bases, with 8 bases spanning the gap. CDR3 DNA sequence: TGCGCCAGCAGCCCAGACAGTAGCAATCAGCCCCAGCATTTT. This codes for CASSPDSSNQPQHF. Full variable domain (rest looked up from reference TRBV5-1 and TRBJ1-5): KAGVTQTPRYLIKTRGQQVTLSCSPISGHRSVSWYQQTPGQGLQFLFEYFSETQRNKGNFPGRFSGRQFSNSRSEMNVSTLELGDSALYLCASSPDSSNQPQHFGDGTRLSIL.

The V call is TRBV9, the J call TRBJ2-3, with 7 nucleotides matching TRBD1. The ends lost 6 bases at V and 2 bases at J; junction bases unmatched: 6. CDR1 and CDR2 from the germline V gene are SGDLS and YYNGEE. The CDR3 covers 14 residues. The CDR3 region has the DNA TGTGCCAGCAATGGAGGACAGGTCACAGATACGCAGTATTTT. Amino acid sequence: CASNGGQVTDTQYF.

CDR3 sequence (DNA): TGTGCCACCAGGGACACCTCCTACGAGCAGTACGTC. It translates to CATRDTSYEQYV. This chain joins TRBV6-5 and TRBJ2-7; perhaps TRBD1 as D (6 bases). This CDR3 is 12 amino acids long. V was shortened by 10 bases and J by 0 bases, with 10 bases between the two germline ends. Germline loops: CDR1 MNHEY, CDR2 SVGAGI.

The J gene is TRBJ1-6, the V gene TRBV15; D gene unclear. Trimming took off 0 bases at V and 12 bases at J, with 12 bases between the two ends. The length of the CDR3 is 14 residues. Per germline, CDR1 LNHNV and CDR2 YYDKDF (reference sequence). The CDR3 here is CATSRDVMARPLHF. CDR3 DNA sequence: TGTGCCACCAGCAGAGATGTGATGGCCCGACCCCTCCACTTT.

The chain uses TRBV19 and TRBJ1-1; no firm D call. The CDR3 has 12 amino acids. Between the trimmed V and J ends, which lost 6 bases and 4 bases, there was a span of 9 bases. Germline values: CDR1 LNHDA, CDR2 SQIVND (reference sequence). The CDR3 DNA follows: TGTGCCAGTAGGGCCCTTGGCACTGAAGCTTTCTTT. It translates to CASRALGTEAFF.

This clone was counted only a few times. In DNA form, the CDR3 reads TGTGCCAGCAGTGAAGGTCTAGACACCGGGGAGCTGTTTTTT. The encoded protein is CASSEGLDTGELFF. This chain joins TRBV6-1 and TRBJ2-2; the D is unclear. CDR1 is MNHNS, CDR2 SASEGT, per germline. Trimming took 1 base from V and 3 from J, leaving 6 bases between them. The CDR3 length is 14 residues.

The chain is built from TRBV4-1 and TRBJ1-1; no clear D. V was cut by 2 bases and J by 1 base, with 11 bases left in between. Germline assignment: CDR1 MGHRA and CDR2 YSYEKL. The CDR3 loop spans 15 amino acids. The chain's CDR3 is CASSQQEASNTEAFF. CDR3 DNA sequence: TGCGCCAGCAGCCAACAGGAAGCTTCGAACACTGAAGCTTTCTTT.

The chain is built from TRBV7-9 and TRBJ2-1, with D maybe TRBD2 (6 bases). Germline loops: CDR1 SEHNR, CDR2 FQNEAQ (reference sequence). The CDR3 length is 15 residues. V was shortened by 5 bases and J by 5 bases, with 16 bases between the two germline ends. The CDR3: CASSRRPGVDNEQFF. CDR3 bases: TGTGCCAGCAGCCGCCGGCCGGGGGTTGACAATGAGCAGTTCTTC.

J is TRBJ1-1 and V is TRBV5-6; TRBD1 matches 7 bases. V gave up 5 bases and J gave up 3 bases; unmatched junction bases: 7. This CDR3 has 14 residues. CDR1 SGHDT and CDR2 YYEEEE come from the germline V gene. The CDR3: CASRIGTAYTEAFF. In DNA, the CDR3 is TGTGCCAGCAGAATCGGGACAGCCTACACTGAAGCTTTCTTT.

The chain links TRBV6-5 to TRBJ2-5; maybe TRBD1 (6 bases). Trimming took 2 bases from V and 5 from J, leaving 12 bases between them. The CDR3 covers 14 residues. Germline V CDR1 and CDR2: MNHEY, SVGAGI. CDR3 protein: CASSYDRNTETQYF. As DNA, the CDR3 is TGTGCCAGCAGTTACGACAGGAACACGGAGACCCAGTACTTC.

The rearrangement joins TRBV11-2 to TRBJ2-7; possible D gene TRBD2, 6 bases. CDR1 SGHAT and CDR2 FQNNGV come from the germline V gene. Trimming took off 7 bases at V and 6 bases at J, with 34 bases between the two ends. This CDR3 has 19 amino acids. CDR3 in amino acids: CASTRGAPHQLLHRIEQYV. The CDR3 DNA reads TGTGCCAGCACCCGCGGGGCCCCCCACCAGTTACTACATAGGATCGAGCAGTACGTC.